This T cell receptor (beta chain) was retrieved from a study of T cells in Graves' hyperthyroidism and ophthalmopathy. Study-wide results and limits: Ophthalmopathy was model-predicted a median roughly 6.5 months pre-onset. Blood also contained most expanded thyroid clonotypes above 0.001. Stable hyperthyroidism and ophthalmopathy were separated using 13 V-J signatures.

This clonotype was found many times. Its specificity is not known. Amplified TCR beta CDR3 regions derived from RNA transcripts. The HTBI set primed first-round TCR CDR3 RT-PCR. Via MiXCR, TCRdb re-called the multiplex PCR reads, giving one row per CDR3 protein. Of more than 500,000 distinct CDR3 sequences in the sample, around 46% were seen once. In germline, CDR1 is MGHRA, CDR2 YSYEKL. This CDR3 contains 15 residues. The germline V and J ends were trimmed by 5 bases and 0 bases, with 11 bases remaining between them. The TCR was taken from an adult woman with Graves' disease, either hyperthyroidism or ophthalmopathy (not recorded which). Material: peripheral blood or thyroid tissue (not recorded which). The gene calls are TRBV4-1 and TRBJ1-3; no definite D call. DNA for the CDR3: TGCGCCAGCAGCTCCCATCAGCTCTCTGGAAACACCATATATTTT. Its translation is CASSSHQLSGNTIYF.